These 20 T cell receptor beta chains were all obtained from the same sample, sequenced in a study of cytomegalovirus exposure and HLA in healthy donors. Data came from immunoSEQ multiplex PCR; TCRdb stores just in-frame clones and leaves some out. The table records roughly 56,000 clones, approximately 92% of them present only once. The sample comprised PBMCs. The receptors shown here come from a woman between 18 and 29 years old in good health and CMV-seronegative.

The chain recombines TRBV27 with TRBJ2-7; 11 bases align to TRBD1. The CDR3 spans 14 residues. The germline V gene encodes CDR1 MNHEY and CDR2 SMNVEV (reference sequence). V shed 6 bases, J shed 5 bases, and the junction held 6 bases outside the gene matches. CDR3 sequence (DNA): TGTGCCAGCAGCCGGACAGGGGGCGGAAACGAGCAGTACTTC. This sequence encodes CASSRTGGGNEQYF.

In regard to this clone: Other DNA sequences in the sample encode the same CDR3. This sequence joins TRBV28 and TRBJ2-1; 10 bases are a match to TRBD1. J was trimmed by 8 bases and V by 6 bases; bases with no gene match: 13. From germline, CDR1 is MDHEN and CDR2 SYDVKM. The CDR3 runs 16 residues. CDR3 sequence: CASSPPRDRGFYEQFF. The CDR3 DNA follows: TGTGCCAGCAGCCCACCCAGGGACAGGGGATTCTATGAGCAGTTCTTC. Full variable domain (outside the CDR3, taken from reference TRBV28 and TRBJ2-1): DVKVTQSSRYLVKRTGEKVFLECVQDMDHENMFWYRQDPGLGLRLIYFSYDVKMKEKGDIPEGYSVSREKKERFSLILESASTNQTSMYLCASSPPRDRGFYEQFFGPGTRLTVL.

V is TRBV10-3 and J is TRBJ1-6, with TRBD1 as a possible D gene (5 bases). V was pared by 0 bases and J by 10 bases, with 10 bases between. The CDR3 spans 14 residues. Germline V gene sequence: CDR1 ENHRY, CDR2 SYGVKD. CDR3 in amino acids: CAISESQGWSPLHF. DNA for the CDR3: TGTGCCATCAGTGAGTCGCAGGGCTGGTCACCCCTCCACTTT.

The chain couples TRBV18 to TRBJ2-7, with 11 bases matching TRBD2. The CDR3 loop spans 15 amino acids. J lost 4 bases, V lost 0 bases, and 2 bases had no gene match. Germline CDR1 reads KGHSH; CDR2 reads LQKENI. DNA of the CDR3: TGTGCCAGCTCACCACCGGGACTAGCGGATTACGAGCAGTACTTC. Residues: CASSPPGLADYEQYF.

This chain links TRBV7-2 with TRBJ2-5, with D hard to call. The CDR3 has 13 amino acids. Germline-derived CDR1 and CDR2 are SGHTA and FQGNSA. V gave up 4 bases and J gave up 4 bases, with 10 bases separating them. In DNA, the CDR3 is TGTGCCAGCAGCTCCGTGAGGTCAGAGACCCAGTACTTC. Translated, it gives CASSSVRSETQYF.

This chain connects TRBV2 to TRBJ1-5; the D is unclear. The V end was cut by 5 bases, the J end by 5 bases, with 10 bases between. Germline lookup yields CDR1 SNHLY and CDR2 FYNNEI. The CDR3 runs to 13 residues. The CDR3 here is CASSPFEDQPQHF. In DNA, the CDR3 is TGTGCCAGCAGTCCCTTTGAGGATCAGCCCCAGCATTTT.

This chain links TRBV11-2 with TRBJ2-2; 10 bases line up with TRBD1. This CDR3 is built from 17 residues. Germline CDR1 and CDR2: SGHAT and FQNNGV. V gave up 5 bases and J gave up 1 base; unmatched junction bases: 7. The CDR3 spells CASSMRTGGQNTGELFF. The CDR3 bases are TGTGCCAGCAGCATGCGGACAGGGGGGCAGAACACCGGGGAGCTGTTTTTT. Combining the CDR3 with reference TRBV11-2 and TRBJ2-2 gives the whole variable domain EAGVAQSPRYKIIEKRQSVAFWCNPISGHATLYWYQQILGQGPKLLIQFQNNGVVDDSQLPKDRFSAERLKGVDSTLKIQPAKLEDSAVYLCASSMRTGGQNTGELFFGEGSRLTVL.

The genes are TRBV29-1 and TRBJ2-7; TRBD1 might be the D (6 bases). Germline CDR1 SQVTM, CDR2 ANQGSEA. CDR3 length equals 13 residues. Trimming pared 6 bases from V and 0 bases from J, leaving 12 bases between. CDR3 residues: CSVQTGNSYEQYF. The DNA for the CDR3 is TGCAGCGTCCAAACAGGGAACTCCTACGAGCAGTACTTC.

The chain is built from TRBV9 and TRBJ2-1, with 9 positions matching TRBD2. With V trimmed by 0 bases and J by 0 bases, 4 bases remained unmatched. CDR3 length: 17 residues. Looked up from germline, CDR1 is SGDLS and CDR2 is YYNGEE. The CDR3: CASSVGGTSNSYNEQFF. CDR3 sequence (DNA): TGTGCCAGCAGCGTAGGGGGGACTAGCAACTCCTACAATGAGCAGTTCTTC.

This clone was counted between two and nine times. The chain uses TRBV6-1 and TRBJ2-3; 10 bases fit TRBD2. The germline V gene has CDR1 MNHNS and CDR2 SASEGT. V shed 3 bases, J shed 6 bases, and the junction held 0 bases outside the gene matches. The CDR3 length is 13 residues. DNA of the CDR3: TGTGCCAGCAGTGAGGGACTAGCGGATACGCAGTATTTT. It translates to CASSEGLADTQYF.

CDR3 loop: CASSLRQSYEKLFF. CDR3 nucleotides: TGTGCCAGCAGTCTTAGACAGTCTTATGAAAAACTGTTTTTT. The V call is TRBV6-5, the J call TRBJ1-4; a possible D gene is TRBD1 (5 bases). Germline CDR1 reads MNHEY; CDR2 reads SVGAGI. The V end was cut by 5 bases, the J end by 6 bases, with 13 bases between. The CDR3 is 14 amino acids.

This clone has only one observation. As DNA, the CDR3 is TGTGCCAGCAGCAAACTCGGGACTAGCGTAGAGACCCAGTACTTC. Amino acids: CASSKLGTSVETQYF. The chain joins TRBV13 to TRBJ2-5; 10 bases fit TRBD2. Germline CDR1 and CDR2: PRHDT and FYEKMQ (reference sequence). The CDR3 extends over 15 amino acids. The J segment lost 4 bases and the V segment lost 5 bases, leaving 7 bases of the junction unmatched.

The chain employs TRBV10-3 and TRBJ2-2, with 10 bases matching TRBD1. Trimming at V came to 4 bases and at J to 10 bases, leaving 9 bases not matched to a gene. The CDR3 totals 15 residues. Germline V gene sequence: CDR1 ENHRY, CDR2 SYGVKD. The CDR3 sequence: CAISAPGTGAEELFF. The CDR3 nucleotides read TGTGCCATCAGTGCCCCCGGGACAGGGGCAGAGGAGCTGTTTTTT.

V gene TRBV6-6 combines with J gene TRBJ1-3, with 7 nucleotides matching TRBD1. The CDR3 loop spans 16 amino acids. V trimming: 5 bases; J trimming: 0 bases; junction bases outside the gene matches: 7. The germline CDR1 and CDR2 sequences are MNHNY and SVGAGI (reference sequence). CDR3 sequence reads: CASSGSGTVSGNTIYF. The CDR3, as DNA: TGTGCCAGCAGTGGTTCCGGGACAGTCTCTGGAAACACCATATATTTT.

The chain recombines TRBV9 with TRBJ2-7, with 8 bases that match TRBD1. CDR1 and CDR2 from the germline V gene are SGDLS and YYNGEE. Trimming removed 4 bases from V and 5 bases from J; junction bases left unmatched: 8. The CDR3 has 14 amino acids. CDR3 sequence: CASSPPTGDHEQYF. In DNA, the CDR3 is TGTGCCAGCAGCCCCCCGACAGGGGATCACGAGCAGTACTTC.

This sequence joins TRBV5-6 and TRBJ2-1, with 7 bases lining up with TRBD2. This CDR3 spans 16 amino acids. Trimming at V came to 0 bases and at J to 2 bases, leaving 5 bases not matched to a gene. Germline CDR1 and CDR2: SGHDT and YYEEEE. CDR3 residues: CASSLAGGIAYNEQFF. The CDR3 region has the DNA TGTGCCAGCAGCTTGGCCGGGGGGATCGCCTACAATGAGCAGTTCTTC.

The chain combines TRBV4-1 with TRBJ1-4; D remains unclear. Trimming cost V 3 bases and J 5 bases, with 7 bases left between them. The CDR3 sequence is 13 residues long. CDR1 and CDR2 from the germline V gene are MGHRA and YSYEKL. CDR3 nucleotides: TGCGCCAGCAGCCAGTGGAGGAATGAAAAACTGTTTTTT. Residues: CASSQWRNEKLFF.

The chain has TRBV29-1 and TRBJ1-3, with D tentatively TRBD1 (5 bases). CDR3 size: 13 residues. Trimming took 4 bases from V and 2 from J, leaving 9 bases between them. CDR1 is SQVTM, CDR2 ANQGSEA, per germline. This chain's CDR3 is CSVGGLTGNTIYF. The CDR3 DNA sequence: TGCAGCGTTGGGGGCCTGACTGGAAACACCATATATTTT.

In nucleotides, the CDR3 is TGTGCCAGCAGTTTATTCAACGGGAGGGCCACAGATACGCAGTATTTT. It encodes CASSLFNGRATDTQYF. The V gene is TRBV28, the J gene TRBJ2-3; 8 nucleotides align to TRBD2. Losses at the gene ends were 1 base for V and 2 bases for J; bases not matched to a gene: 5. Germline CDR1 and CDR2: MDHEN and SYDVKM. The CDR3 is made up of 16 amino acids.

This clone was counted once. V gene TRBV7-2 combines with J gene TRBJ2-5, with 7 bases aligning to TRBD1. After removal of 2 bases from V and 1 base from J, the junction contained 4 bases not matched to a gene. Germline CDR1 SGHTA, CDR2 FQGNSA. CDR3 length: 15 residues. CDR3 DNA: TGTGCCAGCAGCTTAAGGACAGGTCCCCAAGAGACCCAGTACTTC. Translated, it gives CASSLRTGPQETQYF.